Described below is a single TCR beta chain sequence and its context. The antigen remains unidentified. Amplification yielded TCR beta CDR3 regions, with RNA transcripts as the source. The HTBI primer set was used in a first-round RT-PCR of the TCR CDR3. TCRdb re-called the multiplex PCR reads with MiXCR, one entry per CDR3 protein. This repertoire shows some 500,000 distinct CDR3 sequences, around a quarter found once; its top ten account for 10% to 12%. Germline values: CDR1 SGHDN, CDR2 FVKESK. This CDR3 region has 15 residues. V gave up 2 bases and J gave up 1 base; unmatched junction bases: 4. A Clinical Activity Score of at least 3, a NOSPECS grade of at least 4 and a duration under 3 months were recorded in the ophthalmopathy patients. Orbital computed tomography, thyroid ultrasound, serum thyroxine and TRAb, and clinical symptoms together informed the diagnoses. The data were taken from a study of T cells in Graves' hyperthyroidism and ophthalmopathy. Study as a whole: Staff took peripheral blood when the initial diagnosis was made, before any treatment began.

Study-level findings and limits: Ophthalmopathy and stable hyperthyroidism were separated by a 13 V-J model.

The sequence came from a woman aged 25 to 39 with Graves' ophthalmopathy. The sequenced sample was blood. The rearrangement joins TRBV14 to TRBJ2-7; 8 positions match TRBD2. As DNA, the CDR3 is TGTGCCAGCAGCCAAATGCGGGAGGAATCCTACGAGCAGTACTTC. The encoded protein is CASSQMREESYEQYF.